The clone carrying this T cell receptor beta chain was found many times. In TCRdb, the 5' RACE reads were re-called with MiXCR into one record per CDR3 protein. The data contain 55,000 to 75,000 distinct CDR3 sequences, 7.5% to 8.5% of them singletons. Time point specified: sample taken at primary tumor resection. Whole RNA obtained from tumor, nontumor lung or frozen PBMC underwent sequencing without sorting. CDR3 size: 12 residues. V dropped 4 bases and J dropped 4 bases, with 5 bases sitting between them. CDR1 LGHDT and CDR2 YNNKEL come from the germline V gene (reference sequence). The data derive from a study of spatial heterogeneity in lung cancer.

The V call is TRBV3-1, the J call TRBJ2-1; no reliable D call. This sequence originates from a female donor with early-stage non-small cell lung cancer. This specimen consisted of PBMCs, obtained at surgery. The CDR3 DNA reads TGTGCCAGCAGCCTCTCTTACAATGAGCAGTTCTTC. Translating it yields CASSLSYNEQFF.